The clone carrying this T cell receptor beta chain has a handful of counts. The antigen is undetermined. The source of the sample is a study of cytomegalovirus exposure and HLA in healthy donors. In the study overall: Drawn from HLA-typed donors, about 85 million unique TCRs were held in an early data release.

Study findings and constraints: In a later analysis, a genetic analysis reported fewer productive-TCR N-insertions in an Asian-associated ancestry cluster than the cohort average. The study had only CMV serostatus as immune exposure information.

With 60 Vbeta and 13 Jbeta primers, the PCR was carried out. Sequencing was performed with immunoSEQ multiplex PCR; in TCRdb, only in-frame clones are kept and a portion is missing. The sample shows around 200,000 clones, almost 80% of them seen only once. The sequencing input was PBMCs. The source is a male donor in good health and CMV-seronegative.

The CDR3 DNA follows: TGTGCCAGCAGTGAAGGTTGGGGAGGTGGTCAGCCCCAGCATTTT. It translates to CASSEGWGGGQPQHF. V usage is TRBV6-1 and J usage is TRBJ1-5; no reliable D call. The CDR3 covers 15 residues. The V end was cut by 1 base, the J end by 6 bases, with 13 bases between. Germline V gene data show CDR1 as MNHNS and CDR2 as SASEGT.